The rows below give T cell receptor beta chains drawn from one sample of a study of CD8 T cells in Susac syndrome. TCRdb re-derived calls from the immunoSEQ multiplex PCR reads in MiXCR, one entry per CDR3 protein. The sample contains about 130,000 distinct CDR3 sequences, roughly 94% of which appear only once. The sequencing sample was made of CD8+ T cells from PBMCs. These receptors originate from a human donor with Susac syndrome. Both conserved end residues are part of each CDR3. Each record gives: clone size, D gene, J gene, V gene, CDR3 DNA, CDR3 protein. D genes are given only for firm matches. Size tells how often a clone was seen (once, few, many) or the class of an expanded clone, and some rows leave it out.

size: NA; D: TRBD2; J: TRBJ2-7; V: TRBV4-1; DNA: TGCGCCAGCAGCCAAGATTTTGCCAGCGGGGGTACCTACGAGCAGTACTTC; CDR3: CASSQDFASGGTYEQYF
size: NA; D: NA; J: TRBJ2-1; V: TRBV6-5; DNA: TGTGCCAGCAGTTACGTACAGTACAATGAGCAGTTCTTC; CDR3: CASSYVQYNEQFF
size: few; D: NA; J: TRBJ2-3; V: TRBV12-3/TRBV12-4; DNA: TGTGCCAGCACTGACACAGATACGCAGTATTTT; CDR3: CASTDTDTQYF
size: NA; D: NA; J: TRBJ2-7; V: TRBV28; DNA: TGTGCCAGCAGCCACACTGGGGGGTCCTACGAGCAGTACTTC; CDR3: CASSHTGGSYEQYF
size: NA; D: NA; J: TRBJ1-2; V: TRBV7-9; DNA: TGTGCCAGCCTTGGATCCACCCTGTCTCATGGCTACACCTTC; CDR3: CASLGSTLSHGYTF
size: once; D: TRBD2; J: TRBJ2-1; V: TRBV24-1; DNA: TGTGCCACCAGTGAATCTGGGAGGGCCTATGAGCAGTTCTTC; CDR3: CATSESGRAYEQFF
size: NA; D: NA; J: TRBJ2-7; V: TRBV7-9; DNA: TGTGCCAGCAGCCATGCGGGGGACAGCATTTTACACGAGCAGTACTTC; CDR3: CASSHAGDSILHEQYF
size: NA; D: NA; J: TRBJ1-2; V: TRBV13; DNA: TGTGCCAGCAGTCTAGGATCACTCTATGGCTACACCTTC; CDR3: CASSLGSLYGYTF
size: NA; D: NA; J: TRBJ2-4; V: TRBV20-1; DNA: TGCAGTGCTAGAGATTGGGGGACTGGAAACATTCAGTACTTC; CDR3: CSARDWGTGNIQYF
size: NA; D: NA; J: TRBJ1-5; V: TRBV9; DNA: TGTGCCAGCAGCTACGGCCTGGGCAATCAGCCCCAGCATTTT; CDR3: CASSYGLGNQPQHF
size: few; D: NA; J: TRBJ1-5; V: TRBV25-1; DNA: TGTGCCAGCAGTGAATCCGGCCTTAGCAATCAGCCCCAGCATTTT; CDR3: CASSESGLSNQPQHF
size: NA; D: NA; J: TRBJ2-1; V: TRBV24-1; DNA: TGTGCCACCAGTGAAGACAATGAGCAGTTCTTC; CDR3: CATSEDNEQFF
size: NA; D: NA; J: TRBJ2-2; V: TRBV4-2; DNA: TGTGCCAGCAGCCCAAGTGACGCGGAGTACACCGGGGAGCTGTTTTTT; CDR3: CASSPSDAEYTGELFF
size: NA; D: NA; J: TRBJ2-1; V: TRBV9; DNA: TGTGCCAGCAGCGAGGGGGAGGAGCAGTTCTTC; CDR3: CASSEGEEQFF
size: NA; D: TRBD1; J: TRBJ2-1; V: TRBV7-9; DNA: TGTGCCAGCAGCGTCGGGACAGGGGGCGGTGAGCAGTTCTTC; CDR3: CASSVGTGGGEQFF
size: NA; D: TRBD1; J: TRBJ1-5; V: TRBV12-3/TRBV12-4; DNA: TGTGCCAGCAGTACCAACAGGGGTATCGAGCCCCAGCATTTT; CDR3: CASSTNRGIEPQHF
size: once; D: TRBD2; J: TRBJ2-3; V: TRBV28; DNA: TGTGCCAGCAGGATGATGACTAGCGGGAGTATTGCAGATACGCAGTATTTT; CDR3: CASRMMTSGSIADTQYF
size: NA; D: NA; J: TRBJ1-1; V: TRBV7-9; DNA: TGTGCCAGCAGCTTAAGGCCGGAGGACACTGAAGCTTTCTTT; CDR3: CASSLRPEDTEAFF
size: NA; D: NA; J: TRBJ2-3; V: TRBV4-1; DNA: TGCGCCAGCAGCCAAGAACCAGATCCCTCGGATACGCAGTATTTT; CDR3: CASSQEPDPSDTQYF
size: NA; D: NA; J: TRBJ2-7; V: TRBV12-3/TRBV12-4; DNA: TGTGCCAGCAGTAGAGAGCCTTCGGGCGAGCAGTACTTC; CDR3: CASSREPSGEQYF
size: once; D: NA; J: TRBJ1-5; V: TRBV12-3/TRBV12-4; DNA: TGTGCCAGCAGACCACAGGGCAATCAGCCCCAGCATTTT; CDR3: CASRPQGNQPQHF
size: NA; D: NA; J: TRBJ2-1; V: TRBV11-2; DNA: TGTGCCAGCAGCTCATACATGTTCAATGAGCAGTTCTTC; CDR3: CASSSYMFNEQFF
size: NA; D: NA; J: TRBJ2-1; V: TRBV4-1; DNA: TGCGCCAGCAGCCAAGTGGGTGCCATCTCCTACAATGAGCAGTTCTTC; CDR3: CASSQVGAISYNEQFF
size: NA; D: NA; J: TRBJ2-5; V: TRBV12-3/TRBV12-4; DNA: TGTGCCAGCAGTTCCACAGGGGAGACCCAGTACTTC; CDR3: CASSSTGETQYF
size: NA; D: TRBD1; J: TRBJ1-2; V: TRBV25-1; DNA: TGTGCCAGCAGTGAGACAGGGAGTAATGGCTACACCTTC; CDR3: CASSETGSNGYTF
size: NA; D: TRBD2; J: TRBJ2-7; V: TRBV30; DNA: TGTGCCTGGAGTCCGGAGGGGCTAGCGGACCTCGAGCAGTACTTC; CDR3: CAWSPEGLADLEQYF
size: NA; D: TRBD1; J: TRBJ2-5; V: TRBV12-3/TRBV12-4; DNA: TGTGCCAGCAGGGGACAGGGGCACCAAGAGACCCAGTACTTC; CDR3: CASRGQGHQETQYF